The 22 T cell receptor beta chains below come from one sample, sequenced in a study of blood T cell repertoires in COVID-19. Generated by immunoSEQ multiplex PCR, the TCRdb table keeps only in-frame clones and is missing some. The sample contains approximately 150,000 clones, 79% of which appear only once. Sequencing was performed on PBMCs or T cells enriched from blood (not recorded which). The receptor source for this set is a woman in her 70s in a cohort exposed to, infected with or recovered from COVID-19 (not recorded which).

In nucleotides, the CDR3 is TGCGCCAGCAGCTTGGCCGGGGGGGCCTCGGCGTGGGAGACCCAGTACTTC. Translating gives CASSLAGGASAWETQYF. The J gene is TRBJ2-5, the V gene TRBV5-1; TRBD2 matches 8 bases. Germline trimming cut 0 bases from V and 5 bases from J; bases unmatched to any gene: 12. Germline CDR1 is SGHRS and CDR2 is YFSETQ. The CDR3 is 17 amino acids. The full variable domain, completed using reference TRBV5-1 and TRBJ2-5, is KAGVTQTPRYLIKTRGQQVTLSCSPISGHRSVSWYQQTPGQGLQFLFEYFSETQRNKGNFPGRFSGRQFSNSRSEMNVSTLELGDSALYLCASSLAGGASAWETQYFGPGTRLLVL.

The chain combines TRBV7-9 with TRBJ2-4; TRBD1 aligns across 9 bases. The V segment lost 0 bases and the J segment 6 bases; nucleotides outside the gene matches: 0. Germline V gives CDR1 SEHNR, CDR2 FQNEAQ (reference sequence). CDR3 length equals 14 residues. As DNA, the CDR3 is TGTGCCAGCAGCTTAGCGGACAGGGGAAACATTCAGTACTTC. Its translation is CASSLADRGNIQYF.

DNA of the CDR3: TGTGCCAGCAGGGGGCGGGGGGGCCCTGAAGCTTTCTTT. Translation: CASRGRGGPEAFF. The chain has TRBV6-5 and TRBJ1-1; possibly TRBD1 for D (6 bases). V dropped 6 bases and J dropped 6 bases, with 14 bases sitting between them. The germline V gene encodes CDR1 MNHEY and CDR2 SVGAGI. The CDR3 extends over 13 amino acids.

V gene TRBV28 combines with J gene TRBJ2-7; 8 bases are shared with TRBD2. The trim removed 3 bases at V and 3 bases at J, leaving 7 bases unmatched. This CDR3 spans 15 amino acids. Looked up from germline, CDR1 is MDHEN and CDR2 is SYDVKM. The CDR3 loop reads CASSFVSGGNYEQYF. Here the CDR3 DNA reads TGTGCCAGCAGTTTCGTTTCGGGGGGGAACTACGAGCAGTACTTC. Together with reference TRBV28 and TRBJ2-7, the CDR3 gives the full variable domain: DVKVTQSSRYLVKRTGEKVFLECVQDMDHENMFWYRQDPGLGLRLIYFSYDVKMKEKGDIPEGYSVSREKKERFSLILESASTNQTSMYLCASSFVSGGNYEQYFGPGTRLTVT.

The chain combines TRBV13 with TRBJ2-1; D is perhaps TRBD2 (6 bases). CDR3 length: 15 amino acids. V was shortened by 5 bases and J by 8 bases, with 19 bases between the two germline ends. The V gene's germline CDR1 is PRHDT and CDR2 FYEKMQ (reference sequence). CDR3 amino acids: CASSPFIRESHEQFF. In DNA, the CDR3 is TGTGCCAGCAGCCCTTTCATTCGGGAGTCTCATGAGCAGTTCTTC.

Details on this clone: Other nucleotide sequences from this sample produce the same CDR3. DNA for the CDR3: TGTGCCAGCAGCCCTACTAGCGGATCTTACAATGAGCAGTTCTTC. It encodes CASSPTSGSYNEQFF. The V call is TRBV7-3, the J call TRBJ2-1; the match to TRBD2 covers 8 bases. Germline assignment: CDR1 SGHTA and CDR2 FQGTGA. The junction had 7 bases not matched to a gene; V was cut back by 5 bases and J by 4 bases. The CDR3 length is 15 residues.

A single count supports this clone. V and J are TRBV24-1 and TRBJ2-1; the match to TRBD1 covers 11 bases. This CDR3 contains 15 residues. Germline V gene lookup returns CDR1 KGHDR and CDR2 SFDVKD. Trimming cost V 9 bases and J 5 bases; bases outside gene matches: 8. The CDR3 DNA is TGTGCCACCTCTCTCGGGACAGGGGGGCACAATGAGCAGTTCTTC. Translation gives CATSLGTGGHNEQFF.

This CDR3 is CASSLIQFTYEQYF. The CDR3 DNA follows: TGTGCCAGCAGTTTGATACAGTTCACCTACGAGCAGTACTTC. This sequence joins TRBV28 and TRBJ2-7; D unresolved. The CDR3 runs to 14 residues. Germline CDR1 MDHEN, CDR2 SYDVKM. The V end was cut by 3 bases, the J end by 2 bases, with 11 bases between.

The chain joins TRBV5-1 to TRBJ2-7; the match to TRBD1 covers 10 bases. With V trimmed by 2 bases and J by 4 bases, 3 bases remained unmatched. CDR3 length: 14 residues. Germline V CDR1 and CDR2: SGHRS, YFSETQ. For the CDR3, the DNA is TGCGCCAGCAGCTTTGGACAGGGGGAGTACGAGCAGTACTTC. Translation: CASSFGQGEYEQYF.

The chain combines TRBV6-5 with TRBJ2-6, with D maybe TRBD1 (5 bases). The germline gives CDR1 MNHEY, CDR2 SVGAGI. Trimming took 10 bases from V and 0 from J, leaving 10 bases between them. The CDR3 spans 14 residues. The DNA of the CDR3 is TGTGCCATCCGAGACAGCTCTGGGGCCAACGTCCTGACTTTC. Translating it yields CAIRDSSGANVLTF.

The gene calls are TRBV11-3 and TRBJ2-7; the D gene is possibly TRBD2 (6 bases). The CDR3 runs 13 residues. The germline V gene encodes CDR1 SGHNT and CDR2 YENEEA. Trimming removed 2 bases at V and 6 bases at J, with 11 bases between. CDR3 DNA: TGTGCCAGCAGCTTACTCCGGGGAGGCGAGCAGTACTTC. Residues: CASSLLRGGEQYF.

V and J are TRBV9 and TRBJ2-5; weak D call: TRBD2 (6 bases). The CDR3 has 15 residues. Germline assignment: CDR1 SGDLS and CDR2 YYNGEE. Trimming took off 3 bases at V and 4 bases at J, with 16 bases between the two ends. CDR3: CASSETGTPTETQYF. The CDR3 DNA is TGTGCCAGCAGCGAAACCGGGACTCCCACAGAGACCCAGTACTTC.

This clone was observed a few times. J is TRBJ1-1 and V is TRBV6-5; D uncertain. This CDR3 contains 14 residues. Germline V gene sequence: CDR1 MNHEY, CDR2 SVGAGI. Trimming stripped 7 bases from V and 5 bases from J, with 17 bases between. The CDR3 is CASTRSEGLTEAFF. CDR3 sequence (DNA): TGTGCCAGCACCCGGTCGGAGGGTTTAACTGAAGCTTTCTTT.

Many counts were recorded for this clone. The J gene is TRBJ2-7, the V gene TRBV2, with D tentatively TRBD1 (6 bases). Germline V gene lookup returns CDR1 SNHLY and CDR2 FYNNEI. The ends were cut back, 3 bases at V and 5 bases at J, with 14 bases in the middle. The CDR3 consists of 14 residues. CDR3 sequence (DNA): TGTGCCAGCAGTGATTTGGACAGTGCCCACGAGCAGTACTTC. Protein: CASSDLDSAHEQYF.

This clone showed up just once. V is TRBV27 and J is TRBJ2-5, with TRBD1 as a possible D gene (6 bases). V was pared by 5 bases and J by 5 bases, with 12 bases between. Germline V gene sequence: CDR1 MNHEY, CDR2 SMNVEV (reference sequence). The CDR3 is 13 residues long. The DNA of the CDR3 is TGTGCCAGCAGTATGCGGACAGACGAGACCCAGTACTTC. Amino acid sequence: CASSMRTDETQYF.

This clone was counted only a few times. The V gene is TRBV29-1, the J gene TRBJ1-2; 7 bases agree with TRBD1. This CDR3 contains 13 residues. After removal of 6 bases from V and 8 bases from J, the junction contained 12 bases not matched to a gene. Germline V gene data show CDR1 as SQVTM and CDR2 as ANQGSEA. CDR3 bases: TGCAGCGTCGGAACAGGGGTGGGTTACGGCTACACCTTC. Protein sequence: CSVGTGVGYGYTF.

The chain uses TRBV5-1 and TRBJ2-1; TRBD2 is a possible D gene (5 bases). Trimming cost V 0 bases and J 7 bases, with 14 bases left between them. Germline lookup yields CDR1 SGHRS and CDR2 YFSETQ. The CDR3 is 15 residues long. CDR3 nucleotides: TGCGCCAGCAGCTTGGCGAGCGGTGGGATAAATGAGCAGTTCTTC. It encodes CASSLASGGINEQFF. Using reference TRBV5-1 and TRBJ2-1 for the parts outside the CDR3, the full variable domain is KAGVTQTPRYLIKTRGQQVTLSCSPISGHRSVSWYQQTPGQGLQFLFEYFSETQRNKGNFPGRFSGRQFSNSRSEMNVSTLELGDSALYLCASSLASGGINEQFFGPGTRLTVL.

The chain has TRBV5-5 and TRBJ2-3, with a possible D match to TRBD1 (5 bases). V lost 0 bases, J lost 1 base, and 9 bases lay in between. Germline assignment: CDR1 SGHKS and CDR2 YYEKEE (reference sequence). This CDR3 has 15 residues. DNA of the CDR3: TGTGCCAGCAGCTTGGGAGTGACAGGCACAGATACGCAGTATTTT. Its protein product is CASSLGVTGTDTQYF.

The chain links TRBV7-2 to TRBJ2-7; 7 nucleotides align to TRBD2. V was clipped by 5 bases and J by 2 bases; unmatched bases: 3. This CDR3 has 13 residues. Germline assignment: CDR1 SGHTA and CDR2 FQGNSA. CDR3 region: CASSRDYPYEQYF. The CDR3 DNA reads as TGTGCCAGCAGCCGGGACTACCCCTACGAGCAGTACTTC. The variable domain in full, completed from reference TRBV7-2 and TRBJ2-7, reads GAGVSQSPSNKVTEKGKDVELRCDPISGHTALYWYRQSLGQGLEFLIYFQGNSAPDKSGLPSDRFSAERTGGSVSTLTIQRTQQEDSAVYLCASSRDYPYEQYFGPGTRLTVT.

The genes are TRBV18 and TRBJ2-1; TRBD1 agrees at 7 bases. The CDR3 length is 14 residues. The germline CDR1 and CDR2 sequences are KGHSH and LQKENI. V dropped 3 bases and J dropped 7; count of bases not matched to a gene: 6. CDR3 DNA sequence: TGTGCCAGCTCACCTGATAGGGGGCGGAATGAGCAGTTCTTC. The encoded protein is CASSPDRGRNEQFF.

This chain connects TRBV5-1 to TRBJ2-2; the D gene is possibly TRBD1 (6 bases). Looked up from germline, CDR1 is SGHRS and CDR2 is YFSETQ. Trimming cost V 7 bases and J 6 bases, with 19 bases left between them. The CDR3 sequence is 15 residues long. This CDR3 is CASRPSGTNAGELFF. CDR3 sequence (DNA): TGCGCCAGCCGACCTTCCGGGACAAACGCCGGGGAGCTGTTTTTT.

The chain joins TRBV9 to TRBJ2-1; 10 bases fit TRBD1. Germline CDR1 reads SGDLS; CDR2 reads YYNGEE. The CDR3 totals 16 residues. V lost 6 bases and J lost 10; bases outside the gene matches: 16. The DNA of the CDR3 is TGTGCCAGCAATACAGCAGGGACAGGGGCTTCAGAGGAGCAGTTCTTC. Translation gives CASNTAGTGASEEQFF.